This T cell receptor beta chain appears in the sequencing data of a study of T-cell memory formation after mild COVID-19. Germline V CDR1 and CDR2: SEHNR, FQNEAQ (reference sequence). The germline V and J ends were trimmed by 4 bases and 8 bases, with 11 bases remaining between them. The CDR3 has 12 residues. Comment on this clonotype: Its antigen is unknown.

One entry per CDR3 protein results from TCRdb running MiXCR on the 5' RACE reads. The sample has approximately 60,000 distinct CDR3 sequences; 9.5% are singletons. Broader study findings: In second-wave clones peaking day 37, SARS-CoV-2 specificity remained unconfirmed.

The source is a man aged 18 to 35 who had mild COVID-19 (a few samples of this study predate the infection). Cell type and time point are not known. The chain carries TRBV7-9 and TRBJ1-2, with unresolved D. Sequencing was performed on PBMCs or a T cell subset sorted from them (not recorded which). The CDR3 here is CASSSSWRGYTF. The CDR3 DNA reads as TGTGCCAGCAGCTCGTCTTGGCGCGGCTACACCTTC.